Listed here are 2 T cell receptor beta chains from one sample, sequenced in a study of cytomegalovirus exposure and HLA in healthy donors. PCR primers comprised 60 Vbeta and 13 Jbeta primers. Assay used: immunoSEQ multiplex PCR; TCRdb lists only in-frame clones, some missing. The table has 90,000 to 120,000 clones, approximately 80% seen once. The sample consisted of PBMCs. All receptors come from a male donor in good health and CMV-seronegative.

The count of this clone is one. The CDR3 nucleotides are TGTGCCAGTAGTATAGATTTTTCGTTCGAGCAGTACTTC. This codes for CASSIDFSFEQYF. V and J are TRBV19 and TRBJ2-7; D is undetermined. The V end was cut by 0 bases, the J end by 6 bases, with 9 bases between. The CDR3 totals 13 residues. Germline lookup yields CDR1 LNHDA and CDR2 SQIVND (reference sequence).

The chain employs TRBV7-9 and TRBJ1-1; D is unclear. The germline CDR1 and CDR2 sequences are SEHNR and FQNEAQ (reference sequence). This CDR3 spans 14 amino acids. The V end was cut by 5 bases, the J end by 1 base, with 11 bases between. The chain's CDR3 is CASSPLVQNTEAFF. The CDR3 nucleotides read TGTGCCAGCAGCCCACTGGTGCAGAACACTGAAGCTTTCTTT.